This T cell receptor beta chain was sequenced for a study of OX40 agonist ivuxolimab in advanced cancers. Concerning the study at large: Ivuxolimab was a fully human IgG2 agonistic monoclonal antibody targeting the costimulatory receptor OX40 (CD134). Prior anti-PD-1, anti-PD-L1 or anti-CTLA-4 therapy was permitted, and approximately 39% of dose-escalation patients had received checkpoint inhibitors. Three dose-escalation patients achieved partial responses, one with hepatocellular carcinoma and two with cutaneous melanoma. A male proportion of nearly 85% and a mean age of approximately 61 years, ranging from 23 to 79, were recorded for the dose-escalation cohort. The point of sequencing TCRbeta in the periphery was to test whether ivuxolimab changed TCR sequence diversity and drove clonal T-cell expansion. Intravenous ivuxolimab was administered to patients every 2 weeks at six dose levels: 0.01, 0.1, 0.3, 1.5, 3 and 10 mg/kg. The monotherapy dose-escalation portion (N ≈ 52 patients) of the phase I ivuxolimab trial is reported in the paper. Among the 50 to 55 dose-escalation patients, around 20 had hepatocellular carcinoma, roughly 15 melanoma, 9 renal cell carcinoma and 9 head and neck cancer. The research as a whole found: In the 0.1-3.0 mg/kg groups, partial responders had among the lowest normalized peripheral clonal expansion, particularly in CD8+ T cells. Clonal expansion of both CD4+ and CD8+ blood T cells was observed from baseline to week 6 at doses 0.1 to 3.0 mg/kg. Antigen specificity was not determined for the clonally expanded peripheral T cells. Low levels of normalized T-cell clonal expansion were also seen in some patients who did not respond. After ivuxolimab, expanded clones were on average more numerous among CD8+ T cells than among CD4+ T cells.

The trial excluded patients who had a history of autoimmune disease or who were on systemic immunosuppression. Peripheral blood for TCR sequencing was drawn from every dose cohort at baseline, at cycle 4 day 1 and at cycle 7 day 1. Samples came from an open-label, multicenter, first-in-human phase I dose-escalation trial of ivuxolimab. Adults with locally advanced or metastatic melanoma, renal cell carcinoma, hepatocellular carcinoma or head and neck squamous cell carcinoma were enrolled in the trial. Before TCR sequencing, CD4+ and CD8+ T cells were separately sorted from peripheral blood. The CDR3 covers 12 residues, taking in both the cysteine and the phenylalanine. Of all the DNA, just the CDR3 is kept, 36 bases in frame from base 1. The germline V gene sets CDR1 to SQVTM and CDR2 to ANQGSEA. The trim is 5 bases for V and 4 bases for J, with a gap of 9 bases between the germline ends. To sequence the TCRbeta CDR3 region, genomic DNA was isolated from the sorted cells. TCRbeta CDR3 regions were sequenced using the immunoSEQ Assay. As stored in TCRdb, this immuneACCESS dataset retains in-frame rearrangements with V and J assigned. A fraction of the clones does not appear; measured against another copy, unresolved V genes explain less than half of the discrepancy, and the remainder lacks a known reason. The sample contains 30,000 to 35,000 clones, around 84% of them found a single time. Of the sample, 1.8% is held by the ten largest clones.

Comment on this clone: Its antigen is unknown. There are no base qualities to consult, and no much larger clone falls within one base.

The receptor chain draws on TRBV29-1 and TRBJ1-5, with TRBD1 as a weak D call on 5 bases. The specimen comprised CD4+ or CD8+ T cells sorted from blood, sampled in a trial of the OX40 agonist ivuxolimab. The sequence derives from an adult with an advanced solid tumor such as melanoma, head and neck, liver or kidney cancer. The CDR3 is CSVSQGNQPQHF. The nucleotide sequence is given as TGCAGCGTTTCCCAGGGAAATCAGCCCCAGCATTTT.